A single sample gave rise to the 17 T cell receptor beta chains below, sequenced in a study of blood T cell repertoires in COVID-19. Clones were sequenced by immunoSEQ multiplex PCR, and TCRdb holds only the in-frame ones, with some missing. The sample contains about 190,000 clones, around 90% of which appear only once. The sequencing input was peripheral blood. The receptor set was obtained from a human donor in a cohort sampled during active COVID-19.

The chain is built from TRBV4-1 and TRBJ1-1; D is possibly TRBD1 (6 bases). The V gene lost 1 base and the J gene lost 4 bases, with 13 bases spanning the gap. The CDR3 totals 15 residues. The V gene's germline CDR1 is MGHRA and CDR2 YSYEKL. CDR3 region: CASSQVAGARTEAFF. CDR3 DNA sequence: TGCGCCAGCAGCCAAGTGGCGGGGGCGCGCACTGAAGCTTTCTTT.

The chain has TRBV30 and TRBJ2-5; maybe TRBD2 (5 bases). Trimming took off 3 bases at V and 9 bases at J, with 11 bases between the two ends. The CDR3 has 11 residues. CDR1 and CDR2 (germline): GTSNPN, SVGIG (reference sequence). The CDR3 loop reads CAWSLDGAQYF. The CDR3 nucleotides are TGTGCCTGGAGCCTCGACGGGGCCCAGTACTTC. The complete variable domain, with remaining parts taken from reference TRBV30 and TRBJ2-5, reads SQTIHQWPATLVQPVGSPLSLECTVEGTSNPNLYWYRQAAGRGLQLLFYSVGIGQISSEVPQNLSASRPQDRQFILSSKKLLLSDSGFYLCAWSLDGAQYFGPGTRLLVL.

V and J are TRBV9 and TRBJ2-3, with no clear D. The CDR3 sequence is 13 residues long. V lost 4 bases and J 1 base, leaving 7 bases between the germline ends. CDR1 SGDLS and CDR2 YYNGEE come from the germline V gene. CDR3 sequence: CASSYQGTDTQYF. The CDR3 region has the DNA TGTGCCAGCAGCTACCAGGGCACAGATACGCAGTATTTT.

This clone was picked up one time. The chain recombines TRBV18 with TRBJ1-1, with D unclear. The V gene lost 2 bases and the J gene lost 1 base, with 17 bases spanning the gap. This CDR3 has 17 amino acids. Germline V lookup: CDR1 KGHSH, CDR2 LQKENI. CDR3: CASSPSPAGFGNTEAFF. Written as DNA, the CDR3 is TGTGCCAGCTCACCAAGCCCGGCAGGTTTTGGGAACACTGAAGCTTTCTTT.

The chain is built from TRBV30 and TRBJ2-1; 7 nucleotides agree with TRBD1. Per the germline V gene, CDR1 is GTSNPN and CDR2 is SVGIG (reference sequence). This CDR3 is 13 amino acids long. The J segment lost 4 bases and the V segment lost 5 bases, leaving 5 bases of the junction unmatched. The CDR3 region is CAWVGTAYNEQFF. The CDR3 DNA sequence: TGTGCCTGGGTCGGGACAGCTTACAATGAGCAGTTCTTC.

The rearrangement links TRBV30 to TRBJ1-5, with 8 positions matching TRBD1. The V gene's germline CDR1 is GTSNPN and CDR2 SVGIG (reference sequence). With V trimmed by 5 bases and J by 0 bases, 6 bases remained unmatched. This CDR3 is built from 15 residues. CDR3 DNA: TGTGCCTGGTCCCTGGGACAGGTTAGCAATCAGCCCCAGCATTTT. It codes for CAWSLGQVSNQPQHF.

The chain recombines TRBV20-1 with TRBJ2-7; 11 positions agree with TRBD2. The V and J ends lost 6 bases and 2 bases, in that order; junction bases with no gene match: 6. Germline V lookup: CDR1 DFQATT, CDR2 SNEGSKA (reference sequence). The CDR3 loop spans 14 amino acids. The CDR3 loop is CSASSGRAPYEQYF. CDR3 sequence (DNA): TGCAGTGCCAGTAGCGGGAGGGCCCCCTACGAGCAGTACTTC.

The chain combines TRBV5-1 with TRBJ2-7; D is possibly TRBD2 (6 bases). Trimming cost V 7 bases and J 2 bases, with 13 bases left between them. Per germline, CDR1 SGHRS and CDR2 YFSETQ. The CDR3 runs 13 residues. The CDR3 sequence: CASALGGTYEQYF. For the CDR3, the DNA is TGCGCCAGCGCCCTGGGGGGAACCTACGAGCAGTACTTC.

This clone was found once. The chain carries TRBV5-4 and TRBJ1-1; 7 bases fit TRBD1. CDR1 and CDR2 (germline): SGHNT, YYREEE (reference sequence). The trim removed 5 bases at V and 0 bases at J, leaving 4 bases unmatched. The CDR3 covers 14 residues. In DNA form, the CDR3 reads TGTGCCAGCAGACGGGACAGCCTGAACACTGAAGCTTTCTTT. It codes for CASRRDSLNTEAFF.

This chain links TRBV19 with TRBJ1-2; TRBD1 matches 8 bases. The germline CDR1 and CDR2 sequences are LNHDA and SQIVND (reference sequence). V trimming: 3 bases; J trimming: 7 bases; junction bases outside the gene matches: 4. The CDR3 covers 13 residues. CDR3 in amino acids: CASSIGTGLGYTF. DNA of the CDR3: TGTGCCAGTAGTATTGGGACAGGTCTTGGCTACACCTTC.

The chain carries TRBV5-1 and TRBJ1-1; 8 bases map to TRBD1. The V gene's germline CDR1 is SGHRS and CDR2 YFSETQ. This CDR3 contains 15 residues. V trimming: 3 bases; J trimming: 4 bases; junction bases outside the gene matches: 8. The CDR3, as DNA: TGCGCCAGCAGCTCGCAGGGACAGGCCGGCACTGAAGCTTTCTTT. Translation: CASSSQGQAGTEAFF.

The chain employs TRBV30 and TRBJ1-2, with 7 nucleotides matching TRBD1. The J segment lost 1 base and the V segment lost 2 bases, leaving 4 bases of the junction unmatched. CDR1 is GTSNPN and CDR2 is SVGIG in the germline V gene (reference sequence). The CDR3 covers 14 residues. CDR3 amino acids: CAWSSGQLNYGYTF. The CDR3 DNA reads TGTGCCTGGAGTTCGGGACAGCTTAACTATGGCTACACCTTC.

This clone has only a few counts. CDR3 loop: CASSLGGPLEKLFF. The CDR3 region has the DNA TGCGCCAGCAGTCTAGGAGGCCCTTTGGAAAAACTGTTTTTT. This chain joins TRBV5-1 and TRBJ1-4; D is unclear. The V gene's germline CDR1 is SGHRS and CDR2 YFSETQ. This CDR3 contains 14 residues. V dropped 5 bases and J dropped 8 bases, with 16 bases sitting between them.

This clone was counted a single time. For the CDR3, the DNA is TGTGCCAGCAGGCCCCAACAGGGGACCCTTCAGCCCCAGCATTTT. Its protein is CASRPQQGTLQPQHF. This sequence joins TRBV7-2 and TRBJ1-5; 7 positions agree with TRBD1. V dropped 6 bases and J dropped 6; count of bases not matched to a gene: 11. The germline gives CDR1 SGHTA, CDR2 FQGNSA. CDR3 length equals 15 residues.

For this clone: The junction and the germline gene differ at one end; a read error may be behind it. V is TRBV5-4 and J is TRBJ1-1, with D possibly matching TRBD1 (6 bases). From germline, CDR1 is SGHNT and CDR2 YYREEE (reference sequence). The CDR3 runs 13 residues. CDR3 residues: CASSAWGGPGFSF. CDR3 DNA sequence: TGTGCCAGCAGCGCCTGGGGGGGGCCGGGGTTTTCTTTT. The entire variable domain, with the rest obtained from reference TRBV5-4 and TRBJ1-1, is as follows: ETGVTQSPTHLIKTRGQQVTLRCSSQSGHNTVSWYQQALGQGPQFIFQYYREEENGRGNFPPRFSGLQFPNYSSELNVNALELDDSALYLCASSAWGGPGFSFGQGTRLTVV.

The V call is TRBV18, the J call TRBJ1-1; 7 nucleotides agree with TRBD1. The CDR3 is 14 residues long. V shed 3 bases, J shed 2 bases, and the junction held 3 bases outside the gene matches. Germline V gene data show CDR1 as KGHSH and CDR2 as LQKENI. The chain's CDR3 is CASSPGQINTEAFF. Here the CDR3 DNA reads TGTGCCAGCTCACCGGGACAGATAAACACTGAAGCTTTCTTT.

This chain links TRBV2 with TRBJ1-4; possibly TRBD1 for D (6 bases). Trimming removed 4 bases at V and 6 bases at J, with 12 bases between. Germline lookup yields CDR1 SNHLY and CDR2 FYNNEI. The CDR3 contains 14 residues. The CDR3 nucleotides are TGTGCCAGCAGTGCGTGGGGGCGGGATGAAAAACTGTTTTTT. Protein product: CASSAWGRDEKLFF.